The rows below give T cell receptor beta chains drawn from one sample of a study of CD8 T cells in Susac syndrome. TCRdb ran MiXCR on the immunoSEQ multiplex PCR reads and lists one entry per CDR3 protein. The sample has some 200,000 distinct CDR3 sequences, 90% to 95% seen once. Material: CD4+ T cells from PBMCs. Every receptor here comes from a human donor with Susac syndrome. Both conserved end residues are part of each CDR3. The order of the fields is V gene, J gene, CDR3 length, CDR3 protein.

>TRBV18|TRBJ2-7|13
CASSPLWQGEQYF
>TRBV9|TRBJ2-2|17
CASSFTPGIANTGELFF
>TRBV5-4|TRBJ2-5|15
CASSSGGPLRETQYF
>TRBV20-1|TRBJ2-3|11
CRVGATDTQYF
>TRBV6-5|TRBJ2-7|15
CASSYGRTGHAEQYF
>TRBV18|TRBJ1-1|14
CASSPLDRGTEAFF
>TRBV28|TRBJ1-5|15
CASSTQGFQSSPQHF
>TRBV12-3/TRBV12-4|TRBJ2-1|12
CASSLIRDEQFF
>TRBV12-3/TRBV12-4|TRBJ1-2|11
CASSFGVSYTF
>TRBV27|TRBJ2-5|13
CASSLGGTRTQYF
>TRBV6-1|TRBJ1-5|14
CASSEVGGSGPQHF
>TRBV29-1|TRBJ1-1|15
CSVLVGRVHGTEAFF
>TRBV12-3/TRBV12-4|TRBJ2-3|16
CASSFGSGQGKNTQYF
>TRBV27|TRBJ2-5|16
CASSPISSLGPETQYF
>TRBV19|TRBJ2-3|14
CASSSLESTDTQYF
>TRBV27|TRBJ2-5|15
CASSQFRNSQETQYF
>TRBV30|TRBJ2-2|15
CAWSVLSGRAGELFF
>TRBV21-1|TRBJ2-7|14
CASGREGTPNEQYF
>TRBV2|TRBJ2-2|13
CASSPKLGGELFF
>TRBV5-1|TRBJ2-1|14
CASSLSSGRPKKFF
>TRBV9|TRBJ1-2|14
CASSVDAGNYGYTF
>TRBV28|TRBJ2-3|14
CASSFQGYTDTQYF
>TRBV6-5|TRBJ2-1|15
CASSHTSGSNNEQFF
>TRBV27|TRBJ1-1|15
CASSSDRIMNTEAFF